These T cell receptor beta chains were read from a single sample in a study of cytomegalovirus exposure and HLA in healthy donors. The method was immunoSEQ multiplex PCR; TCRdb's version includes in-frame clones alone and lacks a portion of them. The sample has about 140,000 clones; just over 85% are singletons. Sample: PBMCs. Source of these receptors: a woman under 30 in good health and CMV-seropositive. Each CDR3 is given with its conserved first and last residue.

J gene: TRBJ2-7; V gene: TRBV20-1; CDR3 protein: CSASSRNEQYF
J gene: TRBJ2-1; V gene: TRBV18; CDR3 protein: CASSPEVGIGNEQFF
J gene: TRBJ2-3; V gene: TRBV5-6; CDR3 protein: CASSLMEGVPDTQYF
J gene: TRBJ1-5; V gene: TRBV5-1; CDR3 protein: CASSLEGLWNQPQHF
J gene: TRBJ1-6; V gene: TRBV7-6; CDR3 protein: CASSLEGDEGLRGPLHF
J gene: TRBJ1-1; V gene: TRBV9; CDR3 protein: CASSETGRTLNTEAFF
J gene: TRBJ1-3; V gene: TRBV6-4; CDR3 protein: CASSGPRGGGQVGNTIYF
J gene: TRBJ2-7; V gene: TRBV30; CDR3 protein: CAWSGGNGAPSSYEQYF
J gene: TRBJ1-6; V gene: TRBV27; CDR3 protein: CASRLRGPGPNSPLHF
J gene: TRBJ2-3; V gene: TRBV6-5; CDR3 protein: CASSPDQRVTDTQYF
J gene: TRBJ2-1; V gene: TRBV6-5; CDR3 protein: CASSYSPGSYNEQFF
J gene: TRBJ1-1; V gene: TRBV18; CDR3 protein: CASSRDRGSTEAFF
J gene: TRBJ1-2; V gene: TRBV12-1; CDR3 protein: CASSSRVGAKTSSGYTF
J gene: TRBJ2-7; V gene: TRBV19; CDR3 protein: CASSATVIGYEQYF
J gene: TRBJ1-4; V gene: TRBV6-1; CDR3 protein: CASIMTATNEKLFF
J gene: TRBJ2-2; V gene: TRBV12-5; CDR3 protein: CASGLTGAGELFF
J gene: TRBJ2-1; V gene: TRBV6-1; CDR3 protein: CASRSAGGYNEQFF